The 25 T cell receptor beta chains below all came from one sample that was sequenced in a study of CD8+ T cells in alopecia areata. Extracted from the samples, RNA was reverse transcribed into cDNA to serve as the sequencing template. Clones were sequenced by immunoSEQ multiplex PCR, and TCRdb holds only the in-frame ones, with some missing. This table holds around 190,000 clones, more than 55% found once. Treatment indicated: oral pan-JAK inhibitor, 5-10 mg twice daily. This specimen was CD4+ T cells sorted from blood, taken around week 50, from a patient treated with tofacitinib. All receptors derive from a human donor with alopecia areata.

The chain is built from TRBV11-2 and TRBJ2-6; a possible D gene is TRBD2 (5 bases). Trimming pared 3 bases from V and 4 bases from J, leaving 10 bases between. This CDR3 contains 15 residues. Looked up from germline, CDR1 is SGHAT and CDR2 is FQNNGV. The CDR3 reads CASSFLRRGANVLTF. CDR3 nucleotides: TGTGCCAGCAGCTTTCTCCGGAGGGGGGCCAACGTCCTGACTTTC.

The gene calls are TRBV29-1 and TRBJ2-2, with D possibly matching TRBD1 (6 bases). Trimming stripped 8 bases from V and 0 bases from J, with 7 bases between. Germline V lookup: CDR1 SQVTM, CDR2 ANQGSEA. This CDR3 has 12 residues. CDR3 residues: CSTGSNTGELFF. The CDR3 DNA follows: TGCAGCACAGGGTCGAACACCGGGGAGCTGTTTTTT.

The table lists this clone with a few counts. J is TRBJ2-5 and V is TRBV19; 8 bases are shared with TRBD1. Germline CDR1 LNHDA, CDR2 SQIVND (reference sequence). There are 16 residues in the CDR3. The V segment lost 5 bases and the J segment 7 bases; nucleotides outside the gene matches: 15. CDR3 DNA sequence: TGTGCCAGTAGTCCGGACAGGGTGAGCCCACACGGGACCCAGTACTTC. This encodes CASSPDRVSPHGTQYF.

The rearrangement uses TRBV6-6 and TRBJ1-5; TRBD1 aligns across 8 bases. The CDR3 is made up of 14 amino acids. Per the germline V gene, CDR1 is MNHNY and CDR2 is SVGAGI (reference sequence). V lost 6 bases to trimming and J lost 2 bases; unmatched junction nucleotides: 3. The CDR3 DNA reads as TGTGCCAGCAGCCTGGACAGGGGCAATCAGCCCCAGCATTTT. This translates into CASSLDRGNQPQHF.

This rearrangement joins TRBV7-2 to TRBJ1-1, with D uncertain. From germline, CDR1 is SGHTA and CDR2 FQGNSA. The CDR3 consists of 12 residues. Trimming shortened V by 4 bases and J by 9 bases, and 12 bases separated the two germline ends. The CDR3 coding sequence is TGTGCCAGCAGCTCAACGAGGCGTCAAGCTTTCTTT. Translation gives CASSSTRRQAFF.

This chain uses TRBV30 with TRBJ2-1; the D gene is possibly TRBD1 (6 bases). V shed 3 bases and J shed 9 bases, with 15 bases lying between them. This CDR3 comprises 13 residues. Germline V CDR1 and CDR2: GTSNPN, SVGIG (reference sequence). For the CDR3, the DNA is TGTGCCTGGAGCCAGGGGCGGGTCGGTGAGCAGTTCTTC. Translated: CAWSQGRVGEQFF.

This clone was observed a handful of times. V gene TRBV29-1 combines with J gene TRBJ2-2; 8 bases are shared with TRBD1. The CDR3 covers 15 residues. Germline-derived CDR1 and CDR2 are SQVTM and ANQGSEA. The V gene end was trimmed by 7 bases and the J gene end by 5 bases; junction bases not matched to a gene: 12. The CDR3 region is CSAGPGQGGTGELFF. The CDR3 region has the DNA TGCAGCGCTGGGCCCGGACAGGGCGGTACCGGGGAGCTGTTTTTT.

This clone showed up just a few times. This sequence joins TRBV29-1 and TRBJ1-3; perhaps TRBD1 as D (5 bases). The CDR3 has 16 residues. The V gene's germline CDR1 is SQVTM and CDR2 ANQGSEA. The germline V and J ends were trimmed by 7 bases and 2 bases, with 21 bases remaining between them. The CDR3: CSAQTVGEEAGNTIYF. The CDR3 DNA reads as TGCAGCGCCCAGACAGTGGGGGAAGAGGCTGGAAACACCATATATTTT.

This chain connects TRBV7-2 to TRBJ1-2; possibly TRBD1 for D (6 bases). Germline lookup yields CDR1 SGHTA and CDR2 FQGNSA. The V gene lost 1 base and the J gene lost 0 bases, with 9 bases spanning the gap. The CDR3 is made up of 15 amino acids. The CDR3: CASSLGGPANYGYTF. CDR3 nucleotide sequence: TGTGCCAGCAGCTTAGGGGGGCCAGCTAACTATGGCTACACCTTC.

CDR3 nucleotide sequence: TGTGCCAGTCTCGGACAGGGGAGGTTTGGGGAAAAACTGTTTTTT. It yields the protein CASLGQGRFGEKLFF. This sequence joins TRBV6-6 and TRBJ1-4, with 9 bases identical to TRBD1. The germline V gene encodes CDR1 MNHNY and CDR2 SVGAGI (reference sequence). This CDR3 region has 15 residues. V trimming: 9 bases; J trimming: 8 bases; junction bases outside the gene matches: 13.

The chain recombines TRBV28 with TRBJ2-6; D not resolved. The germline gives CDR1 MDHEN, CDR2 SYDVKM. V shed 5 bases and J shed 0 bases, with 11 bases lying between them. This CDR3 is 16 amino acids long. The CDR3 protein is CASSPPPGSGANVLTF. In DNA form, the CDR3 reads TGTGCCAGCAGTCCCCCTCCAGGCTCTGGGGCCAACGTCCTGACTTTC.

Concerning this clone: The sample has other DNA sequences that encode this CDR3 too. The V and J genes are TRBV9 and TRBJ1-2; D is perhaps TRBD1 (6 bases). Germline V gene data show CDR1 as SGDLS and CDR2 as YYNGEE. This CDR3 has 13 residues. V shed 0 bases and J shed 5 bases, with 8 bases lying between them. The CDR3 protein is CASSVGQAYGYTF. The CDR3 nucleotides are TGTGCCAGCAGCGTAGGACAGGCGTATGGCTACACCTTC.

The V call is TRBV30, the J call TRBJ1-2; 8 bases map to TRBD1. The CDR3 is made up of 14 amino acids. V gave up 4 bases and J gave up 4 bases; unmatched junction bases: 8. CDR1 is GTSNPN, CDR2 SVGIG, per germline (reference sequence). DNA for the CDR3: TGTGCCTGGACCCCCCAGGGGGCTGGCTATGGCTACACCTTC. Protein sequence: CAWTPQGAGYGYTF. Variable domain in full (rest from reference TRBV30 and TRBJ1-2): SQTIHQWPATLVQPVGSPLSLECTVEGTSNPNLYWYRQAAGRGLQLLFYSVGIGQISSEVPQNLSASRPQDRQFILSSKKLLLSDSGFYLCAWTPQGAGYGYTFGSGTRLTVV.

This clone was found a few times. The chain has TRBV30 and TRBJ1-5; D remains ambiguous. V was cut by 1 base and J by 0 bases, with 7 bases left in between. The CDR3 consists of 14 residues. Germline CDR1 and CDR2: GTSNPN and SVGIG (reference sequence). The CDR3 loop reads CAWSELGSNQPQHF. The CDR3 DNA reads as TGTGCCTGGAGTGAGTTGGGTAGCAATCAGCCCCAGCATTTT.

The V gene is TRBV28, the J gene TRBJ2-1; D not certain. The CDR3 loop spans 17 amino acids. V was pared by 2 bases and J by 8 bases, with 22 bases between. Germline loops: CDR1 MDHEN, CDR2 SYDVKM. The CDR3 DNA reads as TGTGCCAGCAGTTTACTCTTCCAGTCGCAAGGCCTCGATGAGCAGTTCTTC. Translation gives CASSLLFQSQGLDEQFF.

V usage is TRBV6-5 and J usage is TRBJ1-5, with D maybe TRBD1 (5 bases). In germline, CDR1 is MNHEY, CDR2 SVGAGI. This CDR3 contains 15 residues. Trimming cost V 4 bases and J 6 bases, with 16 bases left between them. The CDR3 spells CASSSYQGTGQPQHF. The CDR3 nucleotides are TGTGCCAGCAGTTCCTATCAGGGCACGGGTCAGCCCCAGCATTTT.

This clone was seen more than once but under ten times. The chain couples TRBV29-1 to TRBJ2-2; 7 bases fit TRBD1. CDR1 is SQVTM, CDR2 ANQGSEA, per germline. After removal of 7 bases from V and 1 base from J, the junction contained 6 bases not matched to a gene. This CDR3 is 14 amino acids long. For the CDR3, the DNA is TGCAGCGCCCCCAGACAGGGGAACACCGGGGAGCTGTTTTTT. It yields the protein CSAPRQGNTGELFF.

The V gene is TRBV25-1, the J gene TRBJ1-2; D perhaps matches TRBD1 (6 bases). In germline, CDR1 is MGHDK, CDR2 SYGVNS. This CDR3 has 16 residues. V lost 2 bases, J lost 4 bases, and 17 bases lay in between. The CDR3 loop reads CASSETGRGRFYGYTF. The CDR3 nucleotides read TGTGCCAGCAGTGAAACGGGCCGGGGGCGATTCTATGGCTACACCTTC.

The chain carries TRBV5-1 and TRBJ2-7, with D maybe TRBD2 (5 bases). The germline V and J ends were trimmed by 6 bases and 7 bases, with 20 bases remaining between them. The CDR3 contains 14 residues. The germline CDR1 and CDR2 sequences are SGHRS and YFSETQ. CDR3 sequence reads: CASTLAPNSGEQYF. In DNA, the CDR3 is TGCGCCAGCACCCTGGCTCCCAATTCGGGAGAGCAGTACTTC.

This chain joins TRBV25-1 and TRBJ2-7, with a weak D call TRBD1 (6 bases). Germline lookup yields CDR1 MGHDK and CDR2 SYGVNS. The CDR3 totals 12 residues. The V and J ends lost 7 bases and 2 bases respectively, with 9 bases between them. The CDR3 bases are TGTGCCAGCAAAGGACAGCCCTACGAGCAGTACTTC. Translating gives CASKGQPYEQYF.

This clone showed up many times. The chain joins TRBV5-1 to TRBJ2-1, with D possibly being TRBD1 or TRBD2 (6 bases each). The germline V gene has CDR1 SGHRS and CDR2 YFSETQ. CDR3 length: 17 amino acids. V gave up 0 bases and J gave up 4 bases, with 17 bases separating them. CDR3 bases: TGCGCCAGCAGCTTGGCCGGGGGCTCCCGCTCATACAATGAGCAGTTCTTC. This encodes CASSLAGGSRSYNEQFF.

The V and J genes are TRBV30 and TRBJ1-1; D is undetermined. The CDR3 is made up of 13 amino acids. V lost 4 bases and J lost 4, with 13 bases in between. Germline CDR1 GTSNPN, CDR2 SVGIG (reference sequence). The CDR3 nucleotides read TGTGCCTGGATTGCCAGAGCCGGCACTGAAGCTTTCTTT. Its translation is CAWIARAGTEAFF.

The chain is built from TRBV15 and TRBJ1-1, with D unclear. The CDR3 totals 15 residues. Per germline, CDR1 LNHNV and CDR2 YYDKDF (reference sequence). The germline V and J ends were trimmed by 0 bases and 8 bases, with 16 bases remaining between them. In DNA, the CDR3 is TGTGCCACCAGCAGAGATCTTGGCAGGACCAGCGAAGCTTTCTTT. It translates to CATSRDLGRTSEAFF.

This chain links TRBV9 with TRBJ2-7, with D perhaps matching TRBD1 or TRBD2 (5 bases each). CDR3 size: 16 residues. V was shortened by 4 bases and J by 5 bases, with 22 bases between the two germline ends. In germline, CDR1 is SGDLS, CDR2 YYNGEE. The DNA of the CDR3 is TGTGCCAGCAGCCCGAGAGGGGTACAGCTGAGTGACGAGCAGTACTTC. It yields the protein CASSPRGVQLSDEQYF.

About this clone itself: In the same sample, other DNA sequences code for this CDR3. This rearrangement joins TRBV9 to TRBJ1-1; D unclear. CDR1 is SGDLS and CDR2 is YYNGEE in the germline V gene. This CDR3 contains 13 residues. V was trimmed by 0 bases and J by 2 bases, leaving 5 bases between them. CDR3 sequence (DNA): TGTGCCAGCAGCGTAGAAGGTAACACTGAAGCTTTCTTT. Translating gives CASSVEGNTEAFF.